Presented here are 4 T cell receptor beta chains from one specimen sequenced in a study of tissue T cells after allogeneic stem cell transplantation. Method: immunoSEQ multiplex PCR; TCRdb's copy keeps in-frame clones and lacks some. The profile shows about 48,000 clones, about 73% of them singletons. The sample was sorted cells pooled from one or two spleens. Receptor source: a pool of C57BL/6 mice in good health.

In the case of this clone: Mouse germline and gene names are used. CDR3 bases read: TGTGCCAGCAGCCTGGGGGGTCAAAACACCTTGTAC. Its translation is CASSLGGQNTLY. The entire CDR3 sequence reads CASSLGGQNTLYF. This chain links TRBV26 with TRBJ2-4; TRBD2 agrees at 7 bases. The read terminates 1 residue ahead of where the CDR3 ends, so the germline J gene completes it. The CDR3 sequence is 13 residues long. From germline, CDR1 is KGHPV and CDR2 FQNQEV (reference sequence). The V gene end was trimmed by 6 bases and the J gene end by 1 base; junction bases not matched to a gene: 1.

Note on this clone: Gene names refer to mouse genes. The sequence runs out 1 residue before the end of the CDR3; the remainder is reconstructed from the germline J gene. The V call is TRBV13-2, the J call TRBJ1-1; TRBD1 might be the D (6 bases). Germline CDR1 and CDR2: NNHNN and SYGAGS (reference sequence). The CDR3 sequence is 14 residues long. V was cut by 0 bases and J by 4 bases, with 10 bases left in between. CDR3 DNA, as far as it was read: TGTGCCAGCGGTGATGCTGGCAGGGGCACAGAAGTCTTC. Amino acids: CASGDAGRGTEVF. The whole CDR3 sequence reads CASGDAGRGTEVFF.

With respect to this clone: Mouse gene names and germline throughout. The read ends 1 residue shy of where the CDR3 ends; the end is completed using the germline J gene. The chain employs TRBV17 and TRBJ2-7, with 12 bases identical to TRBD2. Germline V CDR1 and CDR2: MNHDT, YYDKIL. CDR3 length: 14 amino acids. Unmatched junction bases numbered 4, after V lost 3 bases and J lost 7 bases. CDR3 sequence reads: CASSSRLGGREQYF. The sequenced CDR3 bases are TGTGCTAGCAGTAGTAGACTGGGGGGGCGAGAACAGTAC.

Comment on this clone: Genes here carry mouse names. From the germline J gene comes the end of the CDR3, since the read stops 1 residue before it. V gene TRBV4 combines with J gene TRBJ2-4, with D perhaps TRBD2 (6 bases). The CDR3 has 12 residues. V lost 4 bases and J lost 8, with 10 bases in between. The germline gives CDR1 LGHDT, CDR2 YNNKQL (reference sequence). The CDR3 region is CASSSDWFTLYF. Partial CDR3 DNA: TGTGCCAGCAGCTCTGACTGGTTCACCTTGTAC.